This TCR beta chain was observed in a study of shared clonotypes between healthy human individuals. This table comes from immunoSEQ multiplex PCR, and its TCRdb copy is limited to in-frame clones, with some not included. In the table there are 2 million to 2.5 million clones, 85% to 95% of which are singletons. The CDR3 extends over 15 amino acids. V was trimmed by 0 bases and J by 3 bases, leaving 8 bases between them. CDR1 LGHNA and CDR2 YSLEER come from the germline V gene. The study separated CD4+ cells into CD45RA+ naive and CD45RA-negative memory subsets. This TCR was recovered from a man aged 18 to 30 in good health. Some clones in this sample may be carry-over from other donors' samples. V is TRBV4-3 and J is TRBJ2-2; D uncertain. The sample was naive CD4+ T cells from PBMCs. The subset here: CD45RA+ positively selected. The CDR3 DNA reads as TGCGCCAGCAGCCAAGATGTCTTTCACACCGGGGAGCTGTTTTTT. Amino acids: CASSQDVFHTGELFF.